The 9 T cell receptor beta chains listed next were all sequenced from one sample in a study of T cells in Graves' hyperthyroidism and ophthalmopathy. TCR beta CDR3 regions were amplified from RNA. The TCR CDR3 first-round RT-PCR relied on the HTBI primer set. TCRdb processed the multiplex PCR reads anew with MiXCR; each CDR3 protein has one entry. Of 700,000 to 950,000 distinct CDR3 sequences in the sample, around a third are singletons; the top ten hold 31%. Source material: blood. The receptors come from a woman aged 40 to 49 with Graves' hyperthyroidism.

Comments on this clonotype: Since no conserved phenylalanine or tryptophan closes the CDR3, a read error is the likely cause. Because the CDR3's place on the DNA is in doubt, the DNA is left out and the CDR3 is given as listed by TCRdb. The CDR3 loop reads CATSRTGTV. The chain employs TRBV15 and TRBJ2-5; no check of the table's D call, TRBD1, against the DNA was made. Germline V CDR1 and CDR2: LNHNV, YYDKDF (reference sequence). With termini counted, the CDR3 has 9 amino acids.

This clonotype was counted many times. This chain joins TRBV5-1 and TRBJ2-5; 10 nucleotides agree with TRBD1. The CDR3 has 14 amino acids. The V gene's germline CDR1 is SGHRS and CDR2 YFSETQ. J was trimmed by 3 bases and V by 4 bases; bases with no gene match: 3. The CDR3 DNA sequence: TGCGCCAGCAGCGGAGGACAGGGGGAAGAGACCCAGTACTTC. Its protein product is CASSGGQGEETQYF. The full variable domain, completed using reference TRBV5-1 and TRBJ2-5, is KAGVTQTPRYLIKTRGQQVTLSCSPISGHRSVSWYQQTPGQGLQFLFEYFSETQRNKGNFPGRFSGRQFSNSRSEMNVSTLELGDSALYLCASSGGQGEETQYFGPGTRLLVL.

As for this clonotype: The junction departs from germline at one end; a sequencing error may be responsible. The rearrangement uses TRBV11-2 and TRBJ1-6; 8 nucleotides align to TRBD1. The V gene's germline CDR1 is SGHAT and CDR2 FQNNGV. The length of the CDR3 is 17 residues. The CDR3 loop reads CASSQDDIRGRGSPLHF. The CDR3 bases are TGCGCCAGCAGCCAAGATGATATCAGGGGGCGAGGGTCACCCCTCCACTTT. Supplemented by reference TRBV11-2 and TRBJ1-6, the full variable domain reads EAGVAQSPRYKIIEKRQSVAFWCNPISGHATLYWYQQILGQGPKLLIQFQNNGVVDDSQLPKDRFSAERLKGVDSTLKIQPAKLEDSAVYLCASSQDDIRGRGSPLHFGNGTRLTVT.

This clonotype was counted many times. V is TRBV10-3 and J is TRBJ1-1; D ambiguous. The CDR3 spans 14 residues. The germline V and J ends were trimmed by 8 bases and 0 bases, with 13 bases remaining between them. CDR1 and CDR2 from the germline V gene are ENHRY and SYGVKD. The CDR3 reads CAIRHSPLNTEAFF. CDR3 nucleotide sequence: TGTGCCATCCGACATTCCCCCCTGAACACTGAAGCTTTCTTT.

The gene calls are TRBV2 and TRBJ2-2, with D possibly being TRBD1 or TRBD2 (5 bases each). This CDR3 has 16 residues. V lost 5 bases, J lost 2 bases, and 15 bases lay in between. Germline V CDR1 and CDR2: SNHLY, FYNNEI. CDR3 in amino acids: CASSWIDGANTGELFF. The CDR3 DNA is TGTGCCAGCAGTTGGATTGACGGGGCTAACACCGGGGAGCTGTTTTTT. Using reference TRBV2 and TRBJ2-2 for the parts outside the CDR3, the full variable domain is EPEVTQTPSHQVTQMGQEVILRCVPISNHLYFYWYRQILGQKVEFLVSFYNNEISEKSEIFDDQFSVERPDGSNFTLKIRSTKLEDSAMYFCASSWIDGANTGELFFGEGSRLTVL.

V gene TRBV19 combines with J gene TRBJ1-5; no reliable D call. The V and J ends lost 1 base and 0 bases respectively, with 7 bases between them. The CDR3 spans 15 residues. From germline, CDR1 is LNHDA and CDR2 SQIVND (reference sequence). This chain's CDR3 is CASSIAKFSNQPQHF. CDR3 DNA sequence: TGTGCCAGTAGTATAGCTAAGTTTAGCAATCAGCCCCAGCATTTT.

This chain connects TRBV7-9 to TRBJ1-2; D ambiguous. The CDR3 loop spans 14 amino acids. CDR1 and CDR2 (germline): SEHNR, FQNEAQ (reference sequence). The V end lost 5 bases, the J end lost 0 bases, and 10 bases lay between the germline ends. The CDR3 is CASSHDGANYGYTF. CDR3 DNA: TGTGCCAGCAGCCACGACGGGGCTAACTATGGCTACACCTTC.

This clonotype was seen a single time. This chain uses TRBV7-3 with TRBJ2-6; 9 positions agree with TRBD1. After removal of 4 bases from V and 17 bases from J, the junction contained 6 bases not matched to a gene. Germline loops: CDR1 SGHTA, CDR2 FQGTGA. This CDR3 has 12 amino acids. In DNA form, the CDR3 reads TGTGCCAGCAGCTCCGACAGGGGGGGGGTGACTTTC. Protein product: CASSSDRGGVTF.

At least ten counts were recorded for this clonotype. A read error may account for a junction end that differs from germline. The rearrangement links TRBV19 to TRBJ1-2, with D perhaps TRBD1 (5 bases). The CDR3 length is 13 residues. The germline CDR1 and CDR2 sequences are LNHDA and SQIVND (reference sequence). CDR3 loop: CAGSPGRAYGYTF. CDR3 DNA sequence: TGTGCCGGTAGTCCGGGACGGGCCTATGGCTACACCTTC. Filled out from reference TRBV19 and TRBJ1-2, the complete variable domain reads DGGITQSPKYLFRKEGQNVTLSCEQNLNHDAMYWYRQDPGQGLRLIYYSQIVNDFQKGDIAEGYSVSREKKESFPLTVTSAQKNPTAFYLCAGSPGRAYGYTFGSGTRLTVV.